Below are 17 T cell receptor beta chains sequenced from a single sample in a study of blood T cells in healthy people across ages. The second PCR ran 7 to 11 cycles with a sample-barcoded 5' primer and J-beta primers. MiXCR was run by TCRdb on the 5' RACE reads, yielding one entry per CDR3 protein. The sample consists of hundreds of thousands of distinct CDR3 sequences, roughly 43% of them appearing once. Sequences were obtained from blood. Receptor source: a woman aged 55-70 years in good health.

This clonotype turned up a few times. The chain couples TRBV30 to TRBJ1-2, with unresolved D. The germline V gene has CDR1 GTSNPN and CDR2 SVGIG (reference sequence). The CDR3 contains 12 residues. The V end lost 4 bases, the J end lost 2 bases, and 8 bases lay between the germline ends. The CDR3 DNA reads TGTGCCTGGACACGGGGAAACTATGGCTACACCTTC. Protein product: CAWTRGNYGYTF.

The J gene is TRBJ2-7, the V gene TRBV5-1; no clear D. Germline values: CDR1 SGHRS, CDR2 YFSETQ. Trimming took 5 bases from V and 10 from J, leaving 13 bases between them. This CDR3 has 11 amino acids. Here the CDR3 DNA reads TGCGCCAGCAGGACGATATGGGCCCAGTACTTC. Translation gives CASRTIWAQYF.

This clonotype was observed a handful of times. The CDR3 spells CASSYRWEASVFVSYEQYF. The CDR3 DNA follows: TGTGCCAGCAGTTATAGGTGGGAGGCTAGCGTCTTCGTTTCCTACGAGCAGTACTTC. This chain uses TRBV6-2 or TRBV6-3 with TRBJ2-7, with D perhaps matching TRBD2 (6 bases). V shed 3 bases and J shed 1 base, with 25 bases lying between them. The CDR3 length is 19 residues. The germline CDR1 and CDR2 sequences are MNHEY and SVGEGT.

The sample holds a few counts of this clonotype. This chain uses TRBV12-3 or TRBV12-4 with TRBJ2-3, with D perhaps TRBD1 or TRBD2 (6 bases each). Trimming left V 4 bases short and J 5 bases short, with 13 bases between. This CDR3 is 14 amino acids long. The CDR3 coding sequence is TGTGCCAGCAGTTGGAGGGGGAATGAAGATACGCAGTATTTT. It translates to CASSWRGNEDTQYF.

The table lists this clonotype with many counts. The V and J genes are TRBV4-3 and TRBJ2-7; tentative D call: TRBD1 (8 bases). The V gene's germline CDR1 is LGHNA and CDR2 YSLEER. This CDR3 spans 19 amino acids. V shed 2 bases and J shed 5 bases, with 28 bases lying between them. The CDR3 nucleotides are TGCGCCAGCAGCCAAAACCCGGGGGGCATTAAGACAGGGGCGGACGAGCAGTACTTC. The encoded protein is CASSQNPGGIKTGADEQYF.

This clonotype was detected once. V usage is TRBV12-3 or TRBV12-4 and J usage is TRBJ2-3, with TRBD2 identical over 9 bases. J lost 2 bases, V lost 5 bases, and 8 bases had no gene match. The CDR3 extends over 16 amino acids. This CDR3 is CASSPPGLAHTDTQYF. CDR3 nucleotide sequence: TGTGCCAGCAGTCCGCCGGGACTAGCCCACACAGATACGCAGTATTTT.

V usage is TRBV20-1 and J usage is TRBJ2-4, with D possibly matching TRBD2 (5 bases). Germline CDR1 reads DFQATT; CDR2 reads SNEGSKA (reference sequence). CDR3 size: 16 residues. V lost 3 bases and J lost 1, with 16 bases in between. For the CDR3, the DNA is TGCAGTGCTAGCACACCGGGCCGCGGGGCCAAAAACATTCAGTACTTC. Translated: CSASTPGRGAKNIQYF.

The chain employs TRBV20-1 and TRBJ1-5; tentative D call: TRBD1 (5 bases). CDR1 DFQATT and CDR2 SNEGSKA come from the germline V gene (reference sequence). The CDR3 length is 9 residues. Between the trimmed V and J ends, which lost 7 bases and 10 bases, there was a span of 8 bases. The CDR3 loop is CSVGVPQHF. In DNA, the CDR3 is TGCAGTGTGGGGGTTCCCCAGCATTTT.

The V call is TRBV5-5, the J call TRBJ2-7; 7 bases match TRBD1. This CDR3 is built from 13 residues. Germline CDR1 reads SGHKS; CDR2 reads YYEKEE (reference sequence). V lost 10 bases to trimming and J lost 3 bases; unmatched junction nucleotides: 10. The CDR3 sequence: CAGNRGRDYEQYF. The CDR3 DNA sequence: TGTGCCGGCAATAGGGGGCGTGACTACGAGCAGTACTTC.

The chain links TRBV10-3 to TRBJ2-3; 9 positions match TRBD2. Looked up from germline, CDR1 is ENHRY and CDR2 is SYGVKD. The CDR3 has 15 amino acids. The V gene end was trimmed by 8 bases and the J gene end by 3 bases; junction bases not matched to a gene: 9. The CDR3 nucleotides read TGTGCCATCTGGGGGGGACTAGCCAAGACAGATACGCAGTATTTT. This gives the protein CAIWGGLAKTDTQYF.

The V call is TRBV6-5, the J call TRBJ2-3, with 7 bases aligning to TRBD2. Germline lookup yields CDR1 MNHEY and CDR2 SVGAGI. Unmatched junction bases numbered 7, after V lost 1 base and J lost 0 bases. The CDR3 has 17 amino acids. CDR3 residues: CASSYWGGRGSTDTQYF. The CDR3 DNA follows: TGTGCCAGCAGTTACTGGGGGGGACGGGGGAGCACAGATACGCAGTATTTT.

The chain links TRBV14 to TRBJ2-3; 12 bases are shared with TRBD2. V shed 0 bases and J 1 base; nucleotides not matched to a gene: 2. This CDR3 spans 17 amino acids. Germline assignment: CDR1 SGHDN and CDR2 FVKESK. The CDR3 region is CASSQDASGRGTDTQYF. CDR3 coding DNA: TGTGCCAGCAGCCAAGATGCTAGCGGGAGGGGCACAGATACGCAGTATTTT.

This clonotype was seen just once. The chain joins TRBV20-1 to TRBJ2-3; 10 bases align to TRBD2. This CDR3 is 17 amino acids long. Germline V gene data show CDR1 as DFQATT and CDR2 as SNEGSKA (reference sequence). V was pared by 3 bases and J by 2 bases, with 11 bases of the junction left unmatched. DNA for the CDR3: TGCAGTGCTAGCTCTAGCGGGGGCATCACTTTCACAGATACGCAGTATTTT. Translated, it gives CSASSSGGITFTDTQYF.

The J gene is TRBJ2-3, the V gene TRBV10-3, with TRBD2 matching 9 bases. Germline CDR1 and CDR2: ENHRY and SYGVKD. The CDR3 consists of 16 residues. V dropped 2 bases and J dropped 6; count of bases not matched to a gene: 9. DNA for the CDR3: TGTGCCATCAGTGAGCCATCTAGCGGGATGTGGGATACGCAGTATTTT. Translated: CAISEPSSGMWDTQYF.

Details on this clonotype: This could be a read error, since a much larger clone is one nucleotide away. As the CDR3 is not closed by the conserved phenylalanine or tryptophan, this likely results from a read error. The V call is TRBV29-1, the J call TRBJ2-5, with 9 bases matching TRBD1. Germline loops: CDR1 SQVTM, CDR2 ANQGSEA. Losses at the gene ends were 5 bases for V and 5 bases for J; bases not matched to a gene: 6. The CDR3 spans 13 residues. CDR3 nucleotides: TGCAGCGTTACGGGACAGGGAATGGAGACCCAGTACTTA. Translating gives CSVTGQGMETQYL.

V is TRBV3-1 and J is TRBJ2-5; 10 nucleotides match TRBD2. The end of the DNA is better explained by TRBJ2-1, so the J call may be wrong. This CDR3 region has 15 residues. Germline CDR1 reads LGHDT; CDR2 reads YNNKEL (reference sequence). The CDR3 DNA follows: TGTGCCAGCAGCTCTTGGACTAGCGGCCAAGAGACCCAGTTCTTC. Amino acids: CASSSWTSGQETQFF.

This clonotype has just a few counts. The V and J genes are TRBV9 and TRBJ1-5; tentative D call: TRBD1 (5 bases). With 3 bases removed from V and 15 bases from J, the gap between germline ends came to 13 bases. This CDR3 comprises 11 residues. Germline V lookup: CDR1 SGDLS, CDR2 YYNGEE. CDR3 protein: CASSGRDGWHF. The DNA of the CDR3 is TGTGCCAGCAGCGGACGGGACGGCTGGCATTTT.